This T cell receptor (beta chain) was identified in a study of human T cells and chemical hapten exposure. The study, taken as a whole, reports: PT1 expanded TCR numbers rose with patch test score. Relative to controls, expanded TCRs formed significantly more large CDR3 similarity clusters.

TCRdb reanalysed the RACE reads using MiXCR and keeps one entry per CDR3 protein. The data contain fewer than 200,000 distinct CDR3 sequences, about a quarter of them singletons. Time point meaning: patch test 3, about 24 weeks after DPC sensitization. Treatment specified: therapeutic diphenylcyclopropenone sensitization with weekly scalp DPC. Worth noting for this clonotype: Its target is unknown.

This CDR3 is 12 amino acids long. Germline CDR1 and CDR2: MNHNY and SVGAGI (reference sequence). The ends lost 6 bases at V and 6 bases at J; junction bases unmatched: 2. The source material was whole blood, sampled in connection with sensitization to the hapten diphenylcyclopropenone (DPC). V and J are TRBV6-6 and TRBJ2-1; 7 bases are shared with TRBD2. The clonotype comes from a woman aged 18 to 35 with alopecia areata. Some clones in this sample may be carry-over from other donors' samples. CDR3: CASRTSTNEQFF. For the CDR3, the DNA is TGTGCCAGCAGGACTAGCACCAATGAGCAGTTCTTC.